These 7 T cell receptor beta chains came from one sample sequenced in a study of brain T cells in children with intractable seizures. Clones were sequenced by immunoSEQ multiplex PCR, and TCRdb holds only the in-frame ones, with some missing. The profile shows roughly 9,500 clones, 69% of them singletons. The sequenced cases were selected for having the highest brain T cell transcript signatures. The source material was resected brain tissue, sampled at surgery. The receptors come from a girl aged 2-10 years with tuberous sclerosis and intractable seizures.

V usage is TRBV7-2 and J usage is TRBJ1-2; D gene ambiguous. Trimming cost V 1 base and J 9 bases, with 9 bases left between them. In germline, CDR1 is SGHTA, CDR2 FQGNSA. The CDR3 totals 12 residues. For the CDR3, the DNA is TGTGCCAGCAGCTTAGAGAGATTAAGCTACACCTTC. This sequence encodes CASSLERLSYTF.

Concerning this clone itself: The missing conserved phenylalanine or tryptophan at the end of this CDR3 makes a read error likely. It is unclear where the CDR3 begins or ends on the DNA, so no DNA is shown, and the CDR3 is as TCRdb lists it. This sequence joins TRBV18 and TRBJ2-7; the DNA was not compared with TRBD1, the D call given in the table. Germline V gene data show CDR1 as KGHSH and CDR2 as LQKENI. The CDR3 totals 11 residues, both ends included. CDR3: CASSVPGQPDL.

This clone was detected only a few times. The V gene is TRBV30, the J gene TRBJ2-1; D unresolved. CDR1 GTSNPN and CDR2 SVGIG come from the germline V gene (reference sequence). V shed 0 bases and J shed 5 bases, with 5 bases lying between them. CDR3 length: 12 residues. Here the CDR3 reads CAWSVLNNEQFF. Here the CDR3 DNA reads TGTGCCTGGAGTGTACTGAACAATGAGCAGTTCTTC.

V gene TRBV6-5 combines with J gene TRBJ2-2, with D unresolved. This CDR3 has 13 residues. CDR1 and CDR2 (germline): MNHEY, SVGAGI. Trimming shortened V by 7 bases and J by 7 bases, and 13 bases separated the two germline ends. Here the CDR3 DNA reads TGTGCCAGCACCAAGGGCTGGAACGGGGAGCTGTTTTTT. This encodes CASTKGWNGELFF.

The chain's CDR3 is CASSLQETQYF. Here the CDR3 DNA reads TGTGCCAGCAGCTTACAAGAGACCCAGTACTTC. The chain links TRBV5-4 to TRBJ2-5; D unresolved. The CDR3 runs to 11 residues. Trimming cost V 2 bases and J 2 bases, with 1 base left between them. Germline V gene sequence: CDR1 SGHNT, CDR2 YYREEE (reference sequence).

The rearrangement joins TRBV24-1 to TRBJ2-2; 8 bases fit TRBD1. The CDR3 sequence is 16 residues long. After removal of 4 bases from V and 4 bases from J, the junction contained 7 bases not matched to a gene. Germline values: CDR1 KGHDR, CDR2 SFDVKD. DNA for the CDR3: TGTGCCACCAGTGACCCCGGGACAGGACCCACCGGGGAGCTGTTTTTT. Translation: CATSDPGTGPTGELFF.

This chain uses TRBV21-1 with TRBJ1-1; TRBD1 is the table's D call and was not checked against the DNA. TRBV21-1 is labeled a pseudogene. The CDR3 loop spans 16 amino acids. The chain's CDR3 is CASSYRVVTIRTEAFF. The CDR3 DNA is TGTGCCAGCAGTTACAGGGTAGTCACAATTCGCACTGAAGCTTTCTTT.